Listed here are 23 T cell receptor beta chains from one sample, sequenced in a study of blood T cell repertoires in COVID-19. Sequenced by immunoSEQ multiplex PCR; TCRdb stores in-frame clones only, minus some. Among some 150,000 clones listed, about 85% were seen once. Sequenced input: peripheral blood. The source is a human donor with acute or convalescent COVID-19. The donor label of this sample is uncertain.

CDR3 loop: CASSWQISYEQYF. In nucleotides, the CDR3 is TGTGCCAGCAGCTGGCAGATATCCTACGAGCAGTACTTC. The J gene is TRBJ2-7, the V gene TRBV7-9; D not resolved. V was trimmed by 4 bases and J by 1 base, leaving 8 bases between them. Germline CDR1 is SEHNR and CDR2 is FQNEAQ (reference sequence). The length of the CDR3 is 13 residues.

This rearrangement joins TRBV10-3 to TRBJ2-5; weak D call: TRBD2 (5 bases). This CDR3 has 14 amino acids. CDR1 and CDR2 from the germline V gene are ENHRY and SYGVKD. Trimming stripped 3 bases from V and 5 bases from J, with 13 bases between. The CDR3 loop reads CAISEFLPGETQYF. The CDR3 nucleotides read TGTGCCATCAGTGAATTCCTACCGGGGGAGACCCAGTACTTC.

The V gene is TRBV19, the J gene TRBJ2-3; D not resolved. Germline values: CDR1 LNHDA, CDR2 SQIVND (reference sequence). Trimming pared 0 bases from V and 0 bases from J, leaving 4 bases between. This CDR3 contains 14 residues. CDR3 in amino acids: CASSIERSTDTQYF. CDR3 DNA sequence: TGTGCCAGTAGTATAGAGCGGAGCACAGATACGCAGTATTTT. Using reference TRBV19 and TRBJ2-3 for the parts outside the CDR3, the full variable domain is DGGITQSPKYLFRKEGQNVTLSCEQNLNHDAMYWYRQDPGQGLRLIYYSQIVNDFQKGDIAEGYSVSREKKESFPLTVTSAQKNPTAFYLCASSIERSTDTQYFGPGTRLTVL.

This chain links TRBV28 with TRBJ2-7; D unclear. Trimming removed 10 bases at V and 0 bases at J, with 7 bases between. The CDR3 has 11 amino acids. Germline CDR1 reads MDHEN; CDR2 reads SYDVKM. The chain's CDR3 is CATVSSYEQYV. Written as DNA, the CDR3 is TGTGCCACCGTCAGCTCCTACGAGCAGTACGTC.

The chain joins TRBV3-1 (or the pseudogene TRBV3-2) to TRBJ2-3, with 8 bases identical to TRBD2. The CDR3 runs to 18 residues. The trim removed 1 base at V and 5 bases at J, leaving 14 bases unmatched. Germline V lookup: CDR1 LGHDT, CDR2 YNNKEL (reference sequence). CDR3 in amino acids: CASSQVSAAGVGRDTQYF. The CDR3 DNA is TGTGCCAGCAGCCAAGTATCGGCAGCGGGGGTTGGCAGAGATACGCAGTATTTT.

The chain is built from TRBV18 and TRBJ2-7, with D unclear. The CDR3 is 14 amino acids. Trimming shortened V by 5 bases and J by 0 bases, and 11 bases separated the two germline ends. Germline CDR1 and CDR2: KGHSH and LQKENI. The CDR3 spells CASSSARVSYEQYF. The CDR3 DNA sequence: TGTGCCAGCTCATCTGCAAGAGTCTCCTACGAGCAGTACTTC.

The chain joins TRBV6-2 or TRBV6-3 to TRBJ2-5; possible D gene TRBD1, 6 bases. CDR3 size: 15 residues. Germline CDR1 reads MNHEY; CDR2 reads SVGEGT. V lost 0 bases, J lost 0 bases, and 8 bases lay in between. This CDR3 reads CASSYSGQYQETQYF. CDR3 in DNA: TGTGCCAGCAGTTACTCTGGACAGTACCAAGAGACCCAGTACTTC.

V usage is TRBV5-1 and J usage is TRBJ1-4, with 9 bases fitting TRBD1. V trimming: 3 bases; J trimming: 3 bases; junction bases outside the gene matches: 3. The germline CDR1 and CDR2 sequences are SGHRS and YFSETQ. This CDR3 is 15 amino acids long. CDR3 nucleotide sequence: TGCGCCAGCAGCTCCGGGGACAGGGCTAATGAAAAACTGTTTTTT. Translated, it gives CASSSGDRANEKLFF.

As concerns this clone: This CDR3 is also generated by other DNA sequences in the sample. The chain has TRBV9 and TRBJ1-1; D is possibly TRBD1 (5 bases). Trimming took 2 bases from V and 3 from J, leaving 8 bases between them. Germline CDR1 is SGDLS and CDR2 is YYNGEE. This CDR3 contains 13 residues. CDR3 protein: CASSVAGDTEAFF. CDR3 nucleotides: TGTGCCAGCAGCGTCGCGGGGGACACTGAAGCTTTCTTT.

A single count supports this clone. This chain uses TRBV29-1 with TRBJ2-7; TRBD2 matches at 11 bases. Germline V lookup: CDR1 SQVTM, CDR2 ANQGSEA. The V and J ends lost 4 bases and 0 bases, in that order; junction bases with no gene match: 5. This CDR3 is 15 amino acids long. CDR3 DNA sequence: TGCAGCGTTGTGGGGACTAGCGGTAGCTCCTACGAGCAGTACGTC. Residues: CSVVGTSGSSYEQYV.

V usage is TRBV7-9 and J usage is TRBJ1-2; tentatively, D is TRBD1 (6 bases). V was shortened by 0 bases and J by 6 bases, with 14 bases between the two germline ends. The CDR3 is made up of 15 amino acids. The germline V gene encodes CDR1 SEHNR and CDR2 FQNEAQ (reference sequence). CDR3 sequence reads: CASSLALTGLDGYTF. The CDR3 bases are TGTGCCAGCAGCTTAGCGTTAACAGGGCTCGATGGCTACACCTTC.

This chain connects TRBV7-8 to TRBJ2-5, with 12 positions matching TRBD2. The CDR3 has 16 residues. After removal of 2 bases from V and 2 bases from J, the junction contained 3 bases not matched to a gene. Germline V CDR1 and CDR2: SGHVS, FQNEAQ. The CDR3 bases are TGTGCCAGCAGCTTAACTAGCGGGGGGTTACAAGAGACCCAGTACTTC. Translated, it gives CASSLTSGGLQETQYF.

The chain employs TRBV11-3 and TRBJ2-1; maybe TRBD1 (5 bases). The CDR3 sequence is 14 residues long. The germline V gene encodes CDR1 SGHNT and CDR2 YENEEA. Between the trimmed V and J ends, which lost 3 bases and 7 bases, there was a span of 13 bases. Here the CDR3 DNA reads TGTGCCAGCAGCTTCAGGGCAGGACATAATGAGCAGTTCTTC. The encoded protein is CASSFRAGHNEQFF. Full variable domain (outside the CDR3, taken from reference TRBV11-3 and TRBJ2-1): EAGVVQSPRYKIIEKKQPVAFWCNPISGHNTLYWYLQNLGQGPELLIRYENEEAVDDSQLPKDRFSAERLKGVDSTLKIQPAELGDSAVYLCASSFRAGHNEQFFGPGTRLTVL.

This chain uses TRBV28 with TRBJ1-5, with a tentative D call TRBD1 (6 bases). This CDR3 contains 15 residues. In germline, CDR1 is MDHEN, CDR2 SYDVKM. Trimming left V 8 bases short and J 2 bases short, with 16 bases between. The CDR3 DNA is TGTGCCAGCGCCCCTGGGGGCGAAGGCAATCAGCCCCAGCATTTT. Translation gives CASAPGGEGNQPQHF.

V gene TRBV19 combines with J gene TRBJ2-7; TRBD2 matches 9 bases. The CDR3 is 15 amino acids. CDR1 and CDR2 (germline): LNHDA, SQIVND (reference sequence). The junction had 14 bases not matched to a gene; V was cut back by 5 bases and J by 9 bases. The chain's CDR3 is CASSPTTSGQLGQYF. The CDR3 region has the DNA TGTGCCAGTAGTCCCACGACTAGCGGTCAGCTTGGGCAGTACTTC. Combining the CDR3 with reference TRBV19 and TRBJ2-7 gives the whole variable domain DGGITQSPKYLFRKEGQNVTLSCEQNLNHDAMYWYRQDPGQGLRLIYYSQIVNDFQKGDIAEGYSVSREKKESFPLTVTSAQKNPTAFYLCASSPTTSGQLGQYFGPGTRLTVT.

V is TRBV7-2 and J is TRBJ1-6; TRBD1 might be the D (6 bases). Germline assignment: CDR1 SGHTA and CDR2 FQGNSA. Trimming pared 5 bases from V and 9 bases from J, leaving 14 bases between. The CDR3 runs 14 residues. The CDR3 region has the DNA TGTGCCAGCAGCCCGCGCAGGGGCGGTTCACCCCTCCACTTT. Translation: CASSPRRGGSPLHF.

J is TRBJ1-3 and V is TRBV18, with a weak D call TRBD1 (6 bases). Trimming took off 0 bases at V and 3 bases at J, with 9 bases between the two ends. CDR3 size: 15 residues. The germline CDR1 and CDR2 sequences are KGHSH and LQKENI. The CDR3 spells CASSPPGAYGNTIYF. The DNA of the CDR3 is TGTGCCAGCTCACCACCGGGGGCTTATGGAAACACCATATATTTT.

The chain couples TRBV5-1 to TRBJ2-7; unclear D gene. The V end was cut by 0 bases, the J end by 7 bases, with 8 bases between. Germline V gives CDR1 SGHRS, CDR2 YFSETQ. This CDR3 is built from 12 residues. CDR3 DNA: TGCGCCAGCAGCTTGGTCGGTGAGGAGCAGTACTTC. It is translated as CASSLVGEEQYF.

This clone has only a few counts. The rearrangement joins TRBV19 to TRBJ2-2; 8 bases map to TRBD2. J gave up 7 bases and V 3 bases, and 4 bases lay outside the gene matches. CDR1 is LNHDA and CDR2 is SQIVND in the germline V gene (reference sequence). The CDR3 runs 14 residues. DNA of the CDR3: TGTGCCAGTAGTATCGCGGGGGGCGTCGGGGAGCTGTTTTTT. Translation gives CASSIAGGVGELFF.

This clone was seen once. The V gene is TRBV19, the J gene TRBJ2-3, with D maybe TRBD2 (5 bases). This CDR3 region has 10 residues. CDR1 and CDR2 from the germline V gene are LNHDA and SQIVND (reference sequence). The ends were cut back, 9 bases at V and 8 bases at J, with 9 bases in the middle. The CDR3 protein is CASGGRTQYF. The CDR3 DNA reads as TGTGCCAGCGGAGGTCGTACGCAGTATTTT.

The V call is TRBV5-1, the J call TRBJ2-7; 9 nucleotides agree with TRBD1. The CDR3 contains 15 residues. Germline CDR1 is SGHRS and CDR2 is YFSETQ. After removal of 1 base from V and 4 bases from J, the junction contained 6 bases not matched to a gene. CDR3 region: CASSLYGTGSYEQYF. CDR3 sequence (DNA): TGCGCCAGCAGCTTGTACGGGACAGGGTCGTACGAGCAGTACTTC.

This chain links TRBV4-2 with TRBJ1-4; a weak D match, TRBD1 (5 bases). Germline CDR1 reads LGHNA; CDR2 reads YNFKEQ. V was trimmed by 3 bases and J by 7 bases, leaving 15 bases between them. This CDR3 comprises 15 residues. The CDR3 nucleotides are TGTGCCAGCAGCCACCCGGGGGACCTATTTGAAAAACTGTTTTTT. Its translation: CASSHPGDLFEKLFF.

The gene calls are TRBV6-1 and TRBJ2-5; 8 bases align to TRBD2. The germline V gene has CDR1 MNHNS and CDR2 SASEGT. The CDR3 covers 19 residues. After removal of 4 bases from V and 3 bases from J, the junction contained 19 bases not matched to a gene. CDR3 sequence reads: CASSVSFGVAGGLEETQYF. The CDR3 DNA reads TGTGCCAGCAGTGTATCATTCGGGGTTGCGGGGGGCCTAGAAGAGACCCAGTACTTC.